Listed below are T cell receptor beta chains from one sample, sequenced in a study of shared clonotypes between healthy human individuals. TCRdb's table, derived via immunoSEQ multiplex PCR, lists solely in-frame clones and lacks some. The sample records roughly 2,000,000 clones, around 93% being singletons. Sequenced: naive CD8+ T cells from PBMCs. The receptors derive from a young man in good health. Some clones in this sample may be carry-over from other donors' samples. CDR3s include the opening cysteine and the closing phenylalanine or tryptophan. The D gene is left open where the match is weak. The listing skips clone size in some rows; elsewhere it reads once, few, many or a size class.

clone_size | j_call | v_call | d_call | cdr3_aa | cdr3_nt
. | TRBJ2-5 | TRBV7-9 | . | CASSPPGVRETQYF | TGTGCCAGCAGCCCTCCGGGAGTGCGAGAGACCCAGTACTTC
. | TRBJ2-6 | TRBV30 | TRBD1 | CAWSSAGGKGANVLTF | TGTGCCTGGAGTTCAGCAGGGGGCAAAGGGGCCAACGTCCTGACTTTC
. | TRBJ2-7 | TRBV7-2 | TRBD1 | CASSSDRGSYEQYF | TGTGCCAGCAGCTCCGACAGGGGGTCCTACGAGCAGTACTTC
. | TRBJ1-1 | TRBV30 | TRBD1 | CAWDVTGGSTEAFF | TGTGCCTGGGATGTAACAGGGGGGAGCACTGAAGCTTTCTTT
. | TRBJ2-7 | TRBV7-9 | . | CASSPREGGVYEQYF | TGTGCCAGCAGCCCCCGGGAAGGGGGTGTCTACGAGCAGTACTTC
. | TRBJ2-7 | TRBV11-2 | . | CASSLDSVSYEQYF | TGTGCCAGCAGCTTAGATTCGGTCTCCTACGAGCAGTACTTC
. | TRBJ1-1 | TRBV6-1 | . | CASTVNTEAFF | TGTGCCAGCACGGTAAACACTGAAGCTTTCTTT
. | TRBJ1-2 | TRBV4-1 | . | CASSQDPWGNYGYTF | TGCGCCAGCAGCCAAGATCCTTGGGGAAACTATGGCTACACCTTC
. | TRBJ2-7 | TRBV27 | . | CASSHRTGKGGSEQYF | TGTGCCAGCAGTCATCGGACAGGGAAGGGGGGGAGCGAGCAGTACTTC
once | TRBJ2-1 | TRBV27 | . | CASSLSPGSYNEQFF | TGTGCCAGCAGTTTATCTCCGGGGTCCTACAATGAGCAGTTCTTC
. | TRBJ2-1 | TRBV29-1 | . | CSLGAGLNEQFF | TGCAGCTTGGGAGCGGGCCTCAATGAGCAGTTCTTC
. | TRBJ2-2 | TRBV6-5 | TRBD1 | CASSYYRGLTGELFF | TGTGCCAGCAGTTACTACAGGGGGCTAACCGGGGAGCTGTTTTTT
. | TRBJ2-2 | TRBV27 | . | CASSFWSPNTGELFF | TGTGCCAGCAGTTTTTGGTCCCCTAACACCGGGGAGCTGTTTTTT
. | TRBJ2-3 | TRBV9 | . | CASSVDGAGRGTDTQYF | TGTGCCAGCAGCGTAGACGGCGCGGGGCGAGGCACAGATACGCAGTATTTT
. | TRBJ1-2 | TRBV29-1 | TRBD1 | CSVERQGTRYGYTF | TGCAGCGTTGAAAGACAGGGGACGCGGTATGGCTACACCTTC
once | TRBJ2-3 | TRBV7-8 | . | CASSLPMAGAMVTDTQYF | TGTGCCAGCAGCTTACCTATGGCAGGGGCGATGGTTACAGATACGCAGTATTTT
. | TRBJ1-1 | TRBV6-6 | . | CATTGGGTEAFF | TGTGCCACCACGGGGGGCGGCACTGAAGCTTTCTTT
. | TRBJ1-4 | TRBV29-1 | . | CTTLKEGPNEKLFF | TGCACCACGTTGAAGGAGGGGCCTAATGAAAAACTGTTTTTT
. | TRBJ2-1 | TRBV5-1 | . | CASSLVSVDNEQFF | TGCGCCAGCAGCTTGGTGTCAGTGGACAATGAGCAGTTCTTC
. | TRBJ1-2 | TRBV6-1 | . | CAITTGTQNYGYTF | TGTGCCATCACAACCGGGACACAAAACTATGGCTACACCTTC
. | TRBJ2-1 | TRBV5-1 | . | CASSLGGRDEQFF | TGCGCCAGCAGCTTGGGCGGACGCGATGAGCAGTTCTTC
. | TRBJ2-1 | TRBV19 | TRBD2 | CASRRAGAGEEQFF | TGTGCCAGTAGGCGGGCGGGAGCTGGAGAGGAGCAGTTCTTC
few | TRBJ1-3 | TRBV5-4 | . | CASSPGPVSGNTIYF | TGTGCCAGCAGCCCTGGGCCGGTCTCTGGAAACACCATATATTTT
. | TRBJ2-5 | TRBV5-1 | . | CASSPGRETQYF | TGCGCCAGCAGCCCTGGTAGAGAGACCCAGTACTTC
. | TRBJ1-1 | TRBV7-9 | . | CASSSGGGGKAFF | TGTGCCAGCAGCTCCGGTGGAGGGGGGAAAGCTTTCTTT
. | TRBJ2-1 | TRBV15 | TRBD1 | CATSIGQGGEQFF | TGTGCCACCAGCATCGGACAGGGAGGTGAGCAGTTCTTC
. | TRBJ2-1 | TRBV6-1 | . | CASRENSLWFFEQFF | TGTGCCAGCAGAGAGAACAGTCTCTGGTTTTTTGAGCAGTTCTTC
. | TRBJ2-2 | TRBV6-6 | . | CASSYVAGEFGGELFF | TGTGCCAGCAGTTACGTAGCAGGGGAATTCGGCGGGGAGCTGTTTTTT
. | TRBJ2-3 | TRBV28 | . | CASSNRLGRDTQYF | TGTGCCAGCAGTAATAGGTTGGGGAGGGATACGCAGTATTTT
. | TRBJ2-1 | TRBV7-9 | . | CASSAGPSNEQFF | TGTGCCAGCAGCGCGGGACCGAGCAATGAGCAGTTCTTC
. | TRBJ2-1 | TRBV11-2 | TRBD1 | CASNLPGTGDYNEQFF | TGTGCCAGCAACCTACCCGGGACAGGGGACTACAATGAGCAGTTCTTC
. | TRBJ2-5 | TRBV6-5 | . | CASSAGETQYF | TGTGCCAGCTCAGCAGGGGAGACCCAGTACTTC
. | TRBJ1-1 | TRBV27 | . | CASFPDWGTEAFF | TGTGCCAGCTTTCCTGACTGGGGCACTGAAGCTTTCTTT
. | TRBJ2-3 | TRBV7-3 | . | CASSFRGFSTDTQYF | TGTGCCAGCAGCTTCAGAGGATTCAGCACAGATACGCAGTATTTT
. | TRBJ1-1 | TRBV28 | . | CASSPSLENTEAFF | TGTGCCAGCAGTCCTAGCCTTGAAAACACTGAAGCTTTCTTT